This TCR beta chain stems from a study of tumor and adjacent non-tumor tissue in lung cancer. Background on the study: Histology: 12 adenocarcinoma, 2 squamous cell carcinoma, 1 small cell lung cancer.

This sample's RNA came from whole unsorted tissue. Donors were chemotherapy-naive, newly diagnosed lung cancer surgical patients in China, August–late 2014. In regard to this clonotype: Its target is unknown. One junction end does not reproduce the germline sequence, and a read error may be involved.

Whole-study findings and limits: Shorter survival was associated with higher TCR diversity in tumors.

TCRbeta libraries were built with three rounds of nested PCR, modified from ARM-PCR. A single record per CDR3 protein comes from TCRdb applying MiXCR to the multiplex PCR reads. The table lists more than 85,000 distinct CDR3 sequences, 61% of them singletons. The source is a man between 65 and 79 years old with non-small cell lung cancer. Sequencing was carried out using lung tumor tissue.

As DNA, the CDR3 is TGTGCCAGCAGAGTACAGGGTTCGAACACCGGGAAGCTGTTTTTT. Protein: CASRVQGSNTGKLFF. The chain is built from TRBV12-3 or TRBV12-4 and TRBJ2-2, with D possibly being TRBD1 (6 bases). This CDR3 region has 15 residues.